The 9 T cell receptor beta chains presented below share a single source sample, sequenced in a study of blood T cells in healthy people across ages. It was with a sample-barcoded 5' primer and a J-beta primer mix that a second PCR of roughly 7 to 11 cycles was run. TCRdb passed the 5' RACE reads through MiXCR, listing each CDR3 protein once. The sample consists of around 800,000 distinct CDR3 sequences, approximately 67% of them appearing once. The sequenced sample was blood. All receptors derive from a man aged 25 to 45 in good health.

The chain links TRBV4-3 to TRBJ1-2, with a possible D match to TRBD1 (5 bases). V was trimmed by 1 base and J by 6 bases, leaving 15 bases between them. Germline V gene sequence: CDR1 LGHNA, CDR2 YSLEER. The CDR3 consists of 15 residues. CDR3 loop: CASSQGWGMVDGYTF. CDR3 nucleotides: TGCGCCAGCAGCCAAGGTTGGGGGATGGTGGATGGCTACACCTTC.

This chain uses TRBV7-9 with TRBJ1-1; no definite D call. The V gene lost 2 bases and the J gene lost 1 base, with 8 bases spanning the gap. Germline V gene lookup returns CDR1 SEHNR and CDR2 FQNEAQ (reference sequence). The CDR3 totals 14 residues. DNA for the CDR3: TGTGCCAGCAGCTTACTGGCACCGAACACTGAAGCTTTCTTT. Amino acids: CASSLLAPNTEAFF. The whole variable domain, remainder taken from reference TRBV7-9 and TRBJ1-1, is DTGVSQNPRHKITKRGQNVTFRCDPISEHNRLYWYRQTLGQGPEFLTYFQNEAQLEKSRLLSDRFSAERPKGSFSTLEIQRTEQGDSAMYLCASSLLAPNTEAFFGQGTRLTVV.

CDR3 DNA sequence: TGTGCCAGCAGCCGAATAGGCCCGGGATCGTACGAGCAGTACTTC. Encoded protein: CASSRIGPGSYEQYF. This chain uses TRBV7-2 with TRBJ2-7, with D tentatively TRBD2 (5 bases). Per germline, CDR1 SGHTA and CDR2 FQGNSA. This CDR3 is built from 15 residues. Trimming shortened V by 5 bases and J by 4 bases, and 18 bases separated the two germline ends.

This CDR3 reads CASSPAGGSSYNEQFF. The CDR3 coding sequence is TGTGCCAGCAGCCCAGCGGGGGGTAGCTCCTACAATGAGCAGTTCTTC. The chain joins TRBV7-3 to TRBJ2-1, with 9 bases identical to TRBD2. The CDR3 has 16 amino acids. V trimming: 5 bases; J trimming: 0 bases; junction bases outside the gene matches: 5. Germline assignment: CDR1 SGHTA and CDR2 FQGTGA. Based on the CDR3 plus reference TRBV7-3 and TRBJ2-1, the full variable domain is GAGVSQTPSNKVTEKGKYVELRCDPISGHTALYWYRQSLGQGPEFLIYFQGTGAADDSGLPNDRFFAVRPEGSVSTLKIQRTERGDSAVYLCASSPAGGSSYNEQFFGPGTRLTVL.

This rearrangement joins TRBV12-3 or TRBV12-4 to TRBJ2-4; 10 bases are shared with TRBD1. The CDR3 is made up of 15 amino acids. Trimming at V came to 7 bases and at J to 7 bases, leaving 10 bases not matched to a gene. The CDR3 loop is CASTSETGGANIQYF. DNA of the CDR3: TGTGCCAGCACATCCGAGACAGGGGGCGCGAACATTCAGTACTTC.

The chain recombines TRBV7-2 with TRBJ1-2, with 7 bases matching TRBD1. The CDR3 consists of 14 residues. The germline V gene encodes CDR1 SGHTA and CDR2 FQGNSA. Trimming took 4 bases from V and 4 from J; bases not matched to a gene: 6. CDR3 bases: TGTGCCAGCAGCTACAGGGGCAACCTCTATGGCTACACCTTC. Residues: CASSYRGNLYGYTF. Complete variable domain (other parts from reference TRBV7-2 and TRBJ1-2): GAGVSQSPSNKVTEKGKDVELRCDPISGHTALYWYRQSLGQGLEFLIYFQGNSAPDKSGLPSDRFSAERTGGSVSTLTIQRTQQEDSAVYLCASSYRGNLYGYTFGSGTRLTVV.

The sample holds a few counts of this clonotype. The chain carries TRBV7-8 and TRBJ2-7; D may be TRBD1 (6 bases). This CDR3 comprises 17 residues. CDR1 and CDR2 (germline): SGHVS, FQNEAQ. Trimming removed 0 bases at V and 1 base at J, with 16 bases between. In DNA, the CDR3 is TGTGCCAGCAGCTTAGCGAGGGCCGGCAGGGGTTCCTACGAGCAGTACTTC. The encoded protein is CASSLARAGRGSYEQYF.

This clonotype was picked up one time. The chain uses TRBV29-1 and TRBJ2-3; 9 bases are shared with TRBD2. J gave up 2 bases and V 3 bases, and 9 bases lay outside the gene matches. The germline V gene encodes CDR1 SQVTM and CDR2 ANQGSEA. There are 16 residues in the CDR3. CDR3 in DNA: TGCAGCGTTGAGGTCCCCGGGACTAGCTACACAGATACGCAGTATTTT. This codes for CSVEVPGTSYTDTQYF.

The chain combines TRBV7-8 with TRBJ2-7; D unclear. The CDR3 is 12 residues long. Per germline, CDR1 SGHVS and CDR2 FQNEAQ. V was cut by 4 bases and J by 4 bases, with 8 bases left in between. This CDR3 reads CASSSSHYEQYF. Here the CDR3 DNA reads TGTGCCAGCAGCTCCTCCCATTACGAGCAGTACTTC.